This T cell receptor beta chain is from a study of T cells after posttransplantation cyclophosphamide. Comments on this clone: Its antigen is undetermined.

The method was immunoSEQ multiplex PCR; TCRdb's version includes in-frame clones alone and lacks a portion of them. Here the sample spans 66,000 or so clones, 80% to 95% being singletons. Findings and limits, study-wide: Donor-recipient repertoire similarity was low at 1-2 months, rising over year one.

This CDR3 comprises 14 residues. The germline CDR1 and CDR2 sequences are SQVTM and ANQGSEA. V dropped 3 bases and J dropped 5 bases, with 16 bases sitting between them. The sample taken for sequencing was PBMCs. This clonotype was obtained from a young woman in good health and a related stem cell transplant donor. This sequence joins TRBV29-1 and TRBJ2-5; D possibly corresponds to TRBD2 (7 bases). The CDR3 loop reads CSVDLTPGGETQYF. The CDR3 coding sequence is TGCAGCGTTGACCTCACCCCGGGGGGCGAGACCCAGTACTTC.